This T cell receptor (beta chain) was recovered during a study of T cell repertoires in cytomegalovirus infection. At the level of the study: Matching HLA type, along with CMV infection, was indicated by public TCR beta signatures. Study-wide findings and caveats: Summed public TCR beta family frequency identified CMV carriers bearing the relevant HLA.

Germline trimming cut 4 bases from V and 5 bases from J; bases unmatched to any gene: 7. The CDR3 totals 15 residues. Looked up from germline, CDR1 is ENHRY and CDR2 is SYGVKD. With respect to this clonotype: What it recognizes is unknown.

TCRdb re-derived calls from the reads in MiXCR, one entry per CDR3 protein. The sample includes roughly 49,000 distinct CDR3 sequences, about a fifth of them seen just once. Sequences were derived from CD8+ T cells from cultured PBMCs, sampled from culture after CMV antigen stimulation. The chain recombines TRBV10-3 with TRBJ2-3, with TRBD2 matching over 9 bases. The sequence derives from a human donor in good health (CMV status not recorded). Some clones in this sample may be carry-over from other donors' samples. In nucleotides, the CDR3 is TGTGCCATCAGTGCCCAGCGGGGGGTGGTAGATACGCAGTATTTT. Translating it yields CAISAQRGVVDTQYF.